A selection of T cell receptor beta chains follows, all from one sample in a study of T cells in Graves' hyperthyroidism and ophthalmopathy. MiXCR was run by TCRdb on the multiplex PCR reads, yielding one entry per CDR3 protein. The table records some 440,000 distinct CDR3 sequences, 15% to 17% of them present only once. The source material was blood. The receptors shown here come from a woman between 18 and 29 years old with Graves' hyperthyroidism. Each CDR3 is given with its conserved first and last residue. A D gene is named only where the DNA matches it firmly. Clone sizes are given selectively: once, few, many, or a class where the clone is expanded.

V gene: TRBV3-1; clone size: -; J gene: TRBJ2-4; D gene: -; CDR3 DNA: TGTGCCAGCAGCCAAGAGGCGGTGAGCATTCAGTACTTC; CDR3 protein: CASSQEAVSIQYF
V gene: TRBV20-1; clone size: many; J gene: TRBJ2-3; D gene: -; CDR3 DNA: TGCAGTGCTAGACGAAACAAAGGGGCCATCACAGATACGCAGTATTTT; CDR3 protein: CSARRNKGAITDTQYF
V gene: TRBV24-1; clone size: many; J gene: TRBJ2-3; D gene: -; CDR3 DNA: TGTGCCACCAGTCCCCCTATCGAGGCGGGGAGCACAGATACGCAGTATTTT; CDR3 protein: CATSPPIEAGSTDTQYF
V gene: TRBV7-9; clone size: -; J gene: TRBJ2-5; D gene: TRBD1; CDR3 DNA: TGTGCCAGCAGCCGACCCAGGACAGGGAGGCAAGAGACCCAGTACTTC; CDR3 protein: CASSRPRTGRQETQYF
V gene: TRBV7-3; clone size: many; J gene: TRBJ1-1; D gene: -; CDR3 DNA: TGTGCCAGCAGCTCCCAACCGGGTATGCAGACTGAAGCTTTCTTT; CDR3 protein: CASSSQPGMQTEAFF
V gene: TRBV19; clone size: -; J gene: TRBJ1-5; D gene: -; CDR3 DNA: TGTGCCAGTACGGCGGGGTATCAGCCCCAGCATTTT; CDR3 protein: CASTAGYQPQHF
V gene: TRBV2; clone size: many; J gene: TRBJ2-7; D gene: -; CDR3 DNA: TGTGCCAGCACAGCACAGGGGGGGTCCTACGAGCAGTACTTC; CDR3 protein: CASTAQGGSYEQYF
V gene: TRBV11-1; clone size: few; J gene: TRBJ2-5; D gene: TRBD1; CDR3 DNA: TGTGCCAGCAGCTACAGGGGTCTGGAGACCCAGTACTTC; CDR3 protein: CASSYRGLETQYF
V gene: TRBV2; clone size: many; J gene: TRBJ2-1; D gene: TRBD1; CDR3 DNA: TGTGCCAGCGAGGGGGCTCGGAGCAATGAGCAGTTCTTC; CDR3 protein: CASEGARSNEQFF
V gene: TRBV27; clone size: many; J gene: TRBJ2-1; D gene: TRBD2; CDR3 DNA: TGTGCCAGCAGTTTAATCGCGGGAGGCAACAATGAGCAGTTCTTC; CDR3 protein: CASSLIAGGNNEQFF
V gene: TRBV15; clone size: few; J gene: TRBJ2-6; D gene: -; CDR3 DNA: TGTGCCACCAGCAGAGTGAGTCGCGGCGTCTATGGGGCCAACGTCCTGACTTTC; CDR3 protein: CATSRVSRGVYGANVLTF
V gene: TRBV7-3; clone size: few; J gene: TRBJ2-7; D gene: -; CDR3 DNA: TGTGCCAGCGGTCTGGAGCCCGGTCACGAGCAGTACTTC; CDR3 protein: CASGLEPGHEQYF
V gene: TRBV3-1; clone size: many; J gene: TRBJ2-5; D gene: TRBD2; CDR3 DNA: TGTGCCAGCAGCCATGGGGAGCGGGGGGACCAAGAGACCCAGTACTTC; CDR3 protein: CASSHGERGDQETQYF
V gene: TRBV12-3/TRBV12-4; clone size: many; J gene: TRBJ1-5; D gene: -; CDR3 DNA: TGTGCCAGCAGCCGTCAGATCCAGGGGTCCTTCAATCAGCCCCAGCATTTT; CDR3 protein: CASSRQIQGSFNQPQHF
V gene: TRBV12-3/TRBV12-4; clone size: -; J gene: TRBJ2-5; D gene: -; CDR3 DNA: TGTGCCAGCAGCCCAAATTTAATGACAGAAGAGACCCAGTACTTC; CDR3 protein: CASSPNLMTEETQYF
V gene: TRBV7-9; clone size: many; J gene: TRBJ2-1; D gene: TRBD2; CDR3 DNA: TGTGCCAGCAGCGCGGGGGGCGGAGGCCAGTTCTTC; CDR3 protein: CASSAGGGGQFF
V gene: TRBV10-2; clone size: few; J gene: TRBJ2-7; D gene: -; CDR3 DNA: TGCGCCAAACCGGGACTCGTCTACGAGCAGTACTTC; CDR3 protein: CAKPGLVYEQYF
V gene: TRBV10-3; clone size: -; J gene: TRBJ1-2; D gene: TRBD1; CDR3 DNA: TGTGCCATCAGTGACGGGACAGGGGGCCGTGGCTACACCTTC; CDR3 protein: CAISDGTGGRGYTF
V gene: TRBV5-6; clone size: few; J gene: TRBJ1-1; D gene: -; CDR3 DNA: TGTGCCAGCAGCTTTGCAGGAGACACTGAAGCTTTCTTT; CDR3 protein: CASSFAGDTEAFF
V gene: TRBV6-2/TRBV6-3; clone size: many; J gene: TRBJ1-5; D gene: TRBD1; CDR3 DNA: TGTGCCAGCAGTTACTCGAAGGTGTCGGGACAGCGAATTCAGAGCAATCAGCCCCAGCATTTT; CDR3 protein: CASSYSKVSGQRIQSNQPQHF
V gene: TRBV7-9; clone size: many; J gene: TRBJ1-2; D gene: -; CDR3 DNA: TGTGCCAGCAGCTCGGGACGGGAAGAGAGACACTATGGCTACACCTTC; CDR3 protein: CASSSGREERHYGYTF
V gene: TRBV28; clone size: few; J gene: TRBJ2-7; D gene: -; CDR3 DNA: TGTGCCAGCAGCCTCCCCGTAGGTAAATCCTACGAGCAGTACTTC; CDR3 protein: CASSLPVGKSYEQYF
V gene: TRBV19; clone size: -; J gene: TRBJ2-6; D gene: -; CDR3 DNA: TGTGCCAGTAGTATCCTGGGACGGCCCACTGGGGCCAACGTCCTGACTTTC; CDR3 protein: CASSILGRPTGANVLTF
V gene: TRBV12-5; clone size: many; J gene: TRBJ2-3; D gene: TRBD2; CDR3 DNA: TGTGCTAGTGGTTTGGTACTAAGCGGGACTGAAGATCCGGATACGCAGTATTTT; CDR3 protein: CASGLVLSGTEDPDTQYF
V gene: TRBV6-1; clone size: many; J gene: TRBJ2-1; D gene: TRBD1; CDR3 DNA: TGTGCCAGCAGTAGGGACAGGGGACCGGATGAGCAGTTCTTC; CDR3 protein: CASSRDRGPDEQFF
V gene: TRBV28; clone size: once; J gene: TRBJ1-5; D gene: -; CDR3 DNA: TGTGCCAGCAGTCCGACTATCGATTCTCCAGATACGCAGCATTTT; CDR3 protein: CASSPTIDSPDTQHF
V gene: TRBV28; clone size: -; J gene: TRBJ1-1; D gene: -; CDR3 DNA: TGTGCCAGCAGTTTGCTACAGTATGAAGCTTTCTTT; CDR3 protein: CASSLLQYEAFF
V gene: TRBV6-1; clone size: -; J gene: TRBJ1-5; D gene: -; CDR3 DNA: TGTGCCGGCAGCCCTGGGGGGGCACTAGAGCCCCAGCATTTT; CDR3 protein: CAGSPGGALEPQHF
V gene: TRBV7-2; clone size: many; J gene: TRBJ1-1; D gene: -; CDR3 DNA: TGTGCCAGCAGGGAAGGACAGACACAGAACACTGAAGCTTTCTTT; CDR3 protein: CASREGQTQNTEAFF
V gene: TRBV19; clone size: once; J gene: TRBJ1-1; D gene: -; CDR3 DNA: TGTGCCAGTAGTATTAACAGGGACACTGAAGCTTTCTTT; CDR3 protein: CASSINRDTEAFF
V gene: TRBV5-1; clone size: many; J gene: TRBJ2-1; D gene: TRBD2; CDR3 DNA: TGCGCCAGCAGCTTGGTACGGGGGGGCTACTACAATGAGCAGTTCTTC; CDR3 protein: CASSLVRGGYYNEQFF
V gene: TRBV12-3/TRBV12-4; clone size: many; J gene: TRBJ1-1; D gene: -; CDR3 DNA: TGTGCCAGCAGGAGGGGGAACACTGAAGCTTTCTTT; CDR3 protein: CASRRGNTEAFF
V gene: TRBV7-6; clone size: -; J gene: TRBJ2-1; D gene: -; CDR3 DNA: TGTGCCAGCAGCACCCTACTAACCTCCTACAATGAGCAGTTCTTC; CDR3 protein: CASSTLLTSYNEQFF
V gene: TRBV7-6; clone size: few; J gene: TRBJ2-3; D gene: -; CDR3 DNA: TGTGCCAGCAGCTTAGAGGGGTACCTCACAGATACGCAGTATTTT; CDR3 protein: CASSLEGYLTDTQYF
V gene: TRBV5-1; clone size: few; J gene: TRBJ2-3; D gene: -; CDR3 DNA: TGCGCCAGCAGCCATCGCTGGCAGGGTAACACAGATACGCAGTATTTT; CDR3 protein: CASSHRWQGNTDTQYF
V gene: TRBV4-3; clone size: -; J gene: TRBJ1-1; D gene: -; CDR3 DNA: TGCGCCAGCAGCCTCGGGGTGGGGGAGCGAGGCACTGAAGCTTTCTTT; CDR3 protein: CASSLGVGERGTEAFF